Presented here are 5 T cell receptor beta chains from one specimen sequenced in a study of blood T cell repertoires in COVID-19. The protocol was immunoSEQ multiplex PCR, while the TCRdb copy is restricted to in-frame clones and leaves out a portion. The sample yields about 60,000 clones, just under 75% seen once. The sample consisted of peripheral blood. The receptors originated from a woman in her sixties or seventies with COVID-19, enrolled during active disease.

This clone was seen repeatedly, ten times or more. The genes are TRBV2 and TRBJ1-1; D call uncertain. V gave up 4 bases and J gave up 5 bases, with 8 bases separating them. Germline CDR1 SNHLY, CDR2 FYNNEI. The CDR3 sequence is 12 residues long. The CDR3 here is CASSGLWTEAFF. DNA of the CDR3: TGTGCCAGCAGTGGCCTATGGACTGAAGCTTTCTTT.

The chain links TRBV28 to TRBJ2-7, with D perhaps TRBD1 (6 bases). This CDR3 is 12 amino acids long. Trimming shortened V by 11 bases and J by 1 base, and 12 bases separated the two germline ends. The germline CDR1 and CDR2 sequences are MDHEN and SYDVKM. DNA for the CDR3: TGTGCCGCACAGGGAGCTTCCTACGAGCAGTACTTC. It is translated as CAAQGASYEQYF. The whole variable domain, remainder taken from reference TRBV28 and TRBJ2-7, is DVKVTQSSRYLVKRTGEKVFLECVQDMDHENMFWYRQDPGLGLRLIYFSYDVKMKEKGDIPEGYSVSREKKERFSLILESASTNQTSMYLCAAQGASYEQYFGPGTRLTVT.

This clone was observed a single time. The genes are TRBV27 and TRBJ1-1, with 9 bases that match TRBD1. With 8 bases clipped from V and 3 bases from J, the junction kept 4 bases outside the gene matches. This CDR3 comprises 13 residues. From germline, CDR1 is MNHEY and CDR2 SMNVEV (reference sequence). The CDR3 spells CASHRGRDTEAFF. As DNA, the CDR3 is TGTGCCAGCCACAGGGGGCGGGACACTGAAGCTTTCTTT.

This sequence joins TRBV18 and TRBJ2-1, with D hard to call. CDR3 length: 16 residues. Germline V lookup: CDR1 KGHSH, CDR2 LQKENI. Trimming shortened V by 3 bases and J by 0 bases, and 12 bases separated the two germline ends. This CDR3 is CASSPAGGVSYNEQFF. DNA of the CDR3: TGTGCCAGCTCACCGGCCGGCGGAGTCTCCTACAATGAGCAGTTCTTC.

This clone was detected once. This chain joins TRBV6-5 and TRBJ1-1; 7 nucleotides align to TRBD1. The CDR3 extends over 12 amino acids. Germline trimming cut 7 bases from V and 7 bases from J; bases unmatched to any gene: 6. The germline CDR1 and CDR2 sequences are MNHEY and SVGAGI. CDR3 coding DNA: TGTGCCAGCACTTTAGGGGGCAGTGAAGCTTTCTTT. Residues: CASTLGGSEAFF.